This is a list of T cell receptor beta chains from one sample in a study of circulating CD8 cells and anti-PD-1 response in melanoma. TCRdb reprocessed the reads with MiXCR, giving one entry per CDR3 protein. The sample includes approximately 400 distinct CDR3 sequences, 5.5% to 7% of them seen just once. Sequencing used CD8+ T cells from PBMCs, obtained at baseline or after one month of anti-PD-1 therapy (not recorded which). The source of these receptors is a human donor with melanoma. Each CDR3 is given with its conserved first and last residue. A D gene is named only where the DNA matches it firmly. The size field reads once, few, many or a size class.

j_call clone_size d_call v_call cdr3_aa cdr3_nt
TRBJ2-2 large NA TRBV5-4 CASSLIPGLRYTGELFF TGTGCCAGCAGCTTGATCCCGGGCTTGAGGTACACCGGGGAGCTGTTTTTT
TRBJ2-4 large NA TRBV19 CASGDVGGNIQYF TGTGCCAGTGGTGACGTCGGCGGGAACATTCAGTACTTC
TRBJ2-7 hyperexpanded TRBD1 TRBV5-1 CASSLNGMGTEDEQYF TGCGCCAGCAGCTTGAATGGGATGGGGACAGAAGACGAGCAGTACTTC
TRBJ1-1 medium-sized TRBD1 TRBV28 CASSSLTGLALEAFF TGTGCCAGCAGTTCCTTGACAGGGCTCGCTCTTGAAGCTTTCTTT
TRBJ1-1 large NA TRBV5-4 CASSLANGQNTEAFF TGTGCCAGCAGCTTGGCGAATGGACAGAACACTGAAGCTTTCTTT
TRBJ2-1 large NA TRBV27 CASSLMGAVVF TGTGCCAGCAGTTTAATGGGAGCAGTGGTCTTC
TRBJ2-7 medium-sized NA TRBV28 CASSLRFEGGEQYF TGTGCCAGCAGTTTGAGGTTCGAGGGGGGCGAGCAGTACTTC
TRBJ2-3 medium-sized NA TRBV28 CASSLGAPSTDTQYF TGTGCCAGCAGTTTAGGGGCGCCTAGCACAGATACGCAGTATTTT
TRBJ2-1 medium-sized NA TRBV27 CASSPHPNEQFF TGTGCCAGCAGTCCCCATCCCAATGAGCAGTTCTTC
TRBJ1-5 medium-sized NA TRBV27 CASGTSVRNQPQHF TGTGCCAGCGGGACAAGTGTTAGGAATCAGCCCCAGCATTTT
TRBJ2-7 few TRBD1 TRBV19 CASSSTGGIHEQYF TGTGCCAGTAGCTCGACAGGGGGCATACACGAGCAGTACTTC
TRBJ1-1 medium-sized NA TRBV11-2 CASSLGPGITEAFF TGTGCCAGCAGCTTGGGACCGGGAATCACTGAAGCTTTCTTT
TRBJ1-1 hyperexpanded NA TRBV5-6 CASSLEFSIGVTEAFF TGTGCCAGCAGCTTGGAGTTCTCCATTGGGGTCACTGAAGCTTTCTTT
TRBJ1-2 medium-sized NA TRBV28 CAYLEQRTLGYTF TGTGCCTACCTGGAACAGCGGACTTTGGGCTACACCTTC
TRBJ2-2 medium-sized NA TRBV19 CASRTSEASNTGELFF TGTGCCAGTAGAACGTCGGAGGCGTCGAACACCGGGGAGCTGTTTTTT
TRBJ2-3 large NA TRBV6-5 CASSVRQEDTQYF TGTGCCAGCAGCGTACGACAGGAAGATACGCAGTATTTT